This T cell receptor (beta chain) was captured by sequencing in a study of T cells in tumors after PD-1 blockade. General observations from the study: Peripheral recruitment is suggested, as some novel exhausted tumor clones were in pre-treatment blood.

Regarding this clone: Its target is unknown.

This CDR3 has 16 amino acids. V lost 6 bases, J lost 5 bases, and 20 bases lay in between. Germline V gives CDR1 SGDLS, CDR2 YYNGEE. The assay was immunoSEQ multiplex PCR, and TCRdb's table has in-frame clones only and misses some. The sample records fewer than 5,000 clones, approximately 70% being singletons. The sequence was collected from a human donor with cutaneous squamous cell carcinoma. The sample was tumor tissue, taken before anti-PD-1 treatment. The chain recombines TRBV9 with TRBJ2-2, with D tentatively TRBD1 or TRBD2 (5 bases each). The CDR3 region has the DNA TGTGCCAGCACCCAGGGACGGGCTTATGGGACCGGGGAGCTGTTTTTT. Its translation: CASTQGRAYGTGELFF.